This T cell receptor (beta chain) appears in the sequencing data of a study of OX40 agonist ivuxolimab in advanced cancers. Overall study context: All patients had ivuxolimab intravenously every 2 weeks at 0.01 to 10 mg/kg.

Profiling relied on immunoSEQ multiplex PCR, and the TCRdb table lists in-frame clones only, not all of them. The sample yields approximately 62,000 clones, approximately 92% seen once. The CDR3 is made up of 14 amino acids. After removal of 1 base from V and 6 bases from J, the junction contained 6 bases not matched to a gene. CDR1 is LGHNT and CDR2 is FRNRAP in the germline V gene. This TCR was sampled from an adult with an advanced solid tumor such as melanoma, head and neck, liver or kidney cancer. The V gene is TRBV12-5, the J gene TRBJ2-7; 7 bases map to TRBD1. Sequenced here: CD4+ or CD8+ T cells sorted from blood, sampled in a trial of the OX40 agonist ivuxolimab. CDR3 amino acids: CASGLGQGGREQYF. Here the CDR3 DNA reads TGTGCTAGTGGTTTGGGACAGGGTGGGCGCGAGCAGTACTTC. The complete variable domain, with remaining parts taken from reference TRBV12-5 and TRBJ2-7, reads DARVTQTPRHKVTEMGQEVTMRCQPILGHNTVFWYRQTMMQGLELLAYFRNRAPLDDSGMPKDRFSAEMPDATLATLKIQPSEPRDSAVYFCASGLGQGGREQYFGPGTRLTVT.